The 30 T cell receptor beta chains below all came from one sample that was sequenced in a study of blood T cells in healthy people across ages. Through a sample-barcoded 5' primer and a J-beta primer mix, a second PCR was run for 7 to 11 cycles. MiXCR was run by TCRdb on the 5' RACE reads, yielding one entry per CDR3 protein. Among around 990,000 distinct CDR3 sequences listed, 35% to 40% were seen once. Sequencing was done on a sample of blood. Every receptor here comes from a man between 18 and 29 years old in good health.

This clonotype came up a few times. The chain recombines TRBV29-1 with TRBJ1-2; TRBD1 matches at 7 bases. Per the germline V gene, CDR1 is SQVTM and CDR2 is ANQGSEA. CDR3 length: 15 amino acids. Trimming removed 4 bases from V and 7 bases from J; junction bases left unmatched: 15. The chain's CDR3 is CSVVKGGAAVGGYTF. CDR3 DNA sequence: TGCAGCGTTGTGAAAGGGGGCGCAGCTGTTGGTGGCTACACCTTC. Complete variable domain (other parts from reference TRBV29-1 and TRBJ1-2): SAVISQKPSRDICQRGTSLTIQCQVDSQVTMMFWYRQQPGQSLTLIATANQGSEATYESGFVIDKFPISRPNLTFSTLTVSNMSPEDSSIYLCSVVKGGAAVGGYTFGSGTRLTVV.

The J gene is TRBJ2-3, the V gene TRBV29-1, with D unresolved. In germline, CDR1 is SQVTM, CDR2 ANQGSEA. CDR3 size: 14 residues. With 1 base removed from V and 0 bases from J, the gap between germline ends came to 8 bases. CDR3 coding DNA: TGCAGCGTTGAAGGATTGTCTAGCACAGATACGCAGTATTTT. This codes for CSVEGLSSTDTQYF.

Only one count was recorded for this clonotype. The chain's CDR3 is CASSLTGPIRETQYF. The CDR3 DNA sequence: TGTGCCAGCAGTTTGACAGGGCCCATCAGGGAGACCCAGTACTTC. The rearrangement uses TRBV6-6 and TRBJ2-4; 7 bases line up with TRBD1. The J call may be in error: the DNA end matches TRBJ2-5 better. This CDR3 is 15 amino acids long. Germline CDR1 reads MNHNY; CDR2 reads SVGAGI (reference sequence).

The sample holds a few counts of this clonotype. The V call is TRBV27, the J call TRBJ1-1, with D possibly TRBD1 on 5 matching bases. Trimming took off 2 bases at V and 5 bases at J, with 12 bases between the two ends. The V gene's germline CDR1 is MNHEY and CDR2 SMNVEV (reference sequence). The length of the CDR3 is 14 residues. CDR3 sequence: CASSLGTGLTEAFF. Here the CDR3 DNA reads TGTGCCAGCAGTTTAGGGACGGGCCTTACTGAAGCTTTCTTT.

The chain's CDR3 is CASSYSKNTGELFF. The CDR3 coding sequence is TGTGCCAGCAGTTACTCGAAGAACACCGGGGAGCTGTTTTTT. This chain uses TRBV6-6 with TRBJ2-2; D gene uncertain. V lost 0 bases and J lost 1, with 3 bases in between. The CDR3 runs to 14 residues. From germline, CDR1 is MNHNY and CDR2 SVGAGI (reference sequence).

The chain recombines TRBV9 with TRBJ2-7; possibly TRBD1 or TRBD2 for D (5 bases each). The CDR3 extends over 16 amino acids. Germline V gene data show CDR1 as SGDLS and CDR2 as YYNGEE. The V and J ends lost 0 bases and 4 bases respectively, with 17 bases between them. This CDR3 is CASSVAPTGLVYEQYF. Written as DNA, the CDR3 is TGTGCCAGCAGCGTAGCACCGACGGGGCTGGTTTACGAGCAGTACTTC.

The chain has TRBV6-1 and TRBJ2-7; no clear D gene. This CDR3 has 14 amino acids. V was cut by 8 bases and J by 2 bases, with 16 bases left in between. Germline V lookup: CDR1 MNHNS, CDR2 SASEGT. CDR3 nucleotide sequence: TGTGCCAGCGGAAATACCGACGGCACCTACGAGCAGTACTTC. This encodes CASGNTDGTYEQYF.

This clonotype was detected ten times or more. The chain carries TRBV29-1 and TRBJ2-3; maybe TRBD1 (6 bases). From germline, CDR1 is SQVTM and CDR2 ANQGSEA. The CDR3 totals 13 residues. Trimming stripped 5 bases from V and 3 bases from J, with 12 bases between. CDR3 protein: CSVRTERTDTQYF. In DNA, the CDR3 is TGCAGCGTTCGGACAGAGCGAACAGATACGCAGTATTTT.

This rearrangement joins TRBV29-1 to TRBJ1-1, with a possible D match to TRBD1 (6 bases). V shed 5 bases and J shed 4 bases, with 14 bases lying between them. The CDR3 totals 13 residues. Germline loops: CDR1 SQVTM, CDR2 ANQGSEA. This chain's CDR3 is CSVTGSGGTEAFF. The CDR3 region has the DNA TGCAGCGTTACAGGGTCCGGAGGCACTGAAGCTTTCTTT.

The chain carries TRBV7-9 and TRBJ2-4; D might be TRBD2 (6 bases). Deletions cut 3 bases from V and 7 bases from J, with 10 bases between. This CDR3 contains 13 residues. CDR1 and CDR2 from the germline V gene are SEHNR and FQNEAQ (reference sequence). CDR3 sequence: CASSFGGGNIQYF. The CDR3 DNA follows: TGTGCCAGCAGCTTTGGAGGAGGGAACATTCAGTACTTC.

Remarks on this clonotype: The DNA is left out, because the CDR3 cannot be placed on it with certainty; the CDR3 is given as TCRdb lists it. The chain links TRBV28 to TRBJ1-5; TRBD1, the D gene given by the table, was not confirmed from the DNA. With termini counted, the CDR3 has 14 amino acids. Germline V gene lookup returns CDR1 MDHEN and CDR2 SYDVKM. The CDR3 spells CASSLSGVGGGSHF.

The J gene is TRBJ1-1, the V gene TRBV4-3; D gene uncertain. This CDR3 is built from 18 residues. V dropped 2 bases and J dropped 6 bases, with 25 bases sitting between them. Germline CDR1 and CDR2: LGHNA and YSLEER. CDR3 nucleotide sequence: TGCGCCAGCAGCCAACCCAGCCCAGGACTCGGCGGTGGGTCTGAAGCTTTCTTT. This translates into CASSQPSPGLGGGSEAFF.

The chain combines TRBV12-3 or TRBV12-4 with TRBJ1-2; no reliable D call. CDR3 size: 15 residues. Deletions cut 5 bases from V and 8 bases from J, with 21 bases between. The CDR3 bases are TGTGCCAGCAGTCCCGCCGGGTCCCAAAGTTTCGGCTACACCTTC. Its protein product is CASSPAGSQSFGYTF.

This clonotype was detected only a few times. The V call is TRBV7-2, the J call TRBJ2-1; D is uncertain. Germline V gives CDR1 SGHTA, CDR2 FQGNSA. V lost 0 bases, J lost 0 bases, and 12 bases lay in between. The CDR3 is 17 residues long. Here the CDR3 reads CASSLAHTSGSYNEQFF. The CDR3 DNA follows: TGTGCCAGCAGCTTAGCACATACATCAGGCTCCTACAATGAGCAGTTCTTC.

This clonotype was counted at least ten times. The chain joins TRBV4-3 to TRBJ1-2, with 8 bases matching TRBD1. There are 14 residues in the CDR3. Trimming removed 5 bases from V and 4 bases from J; junction bases left unmatched: 6. Germline V lookup: CDR1 LGHNA, CDR2 YSLEER. The CDR3 DNA reads TGCGCCAGCAGCTCCCGACAGGGGTCCTATGGCTACACCTTC. It codes for CASSSRQGSYGYTF.

V is TRBV20-1 and J is TRBJ2-2, with a possible D match to TRBD2 (6 bases). CDR1 is DFQATT and CDR2 is SNEGSKA in the germline V gene (reference sequence). V gave up 1 base and J gave up 4 bases, with 7 bases separating them. This CDR3 comprises 13 residues. The CDR3 nucleotides read TGCAGTGCTAGAGGGGAGGCCACCGGGGAGCTGTTTTTT. Amino acid sequence: CSARGEATGELFF.

In this sample, this clonotype turned up a few times. The genes are TRBV18 and TRBJ1-4; unclear D gene. Per germline, CDR1 KGHSH and CDR2 LQKENI. Trimming took off 4 bases at V and 0 bases at J, with 12 bases between the two ends. This CDR3 spans 16 amino acids. CDR3 DNA sequence: TGTGCCAGCTCACTGAGTATGAGGGCAACTAATGAAAAACTGTTTTTT. Its protein product is CASSLSMRATNEKLFF.

In this sample, this clonotype turned up a few times. The rearrangement joins TRBV7-2 to TRBJ2-7, with D perhaps being TRBD1 or TRBD2 (6 bases each). Trimming pared 0 bases from V and 3 bases from J, leaving 15 bases between. The CDR3 runs 16 residues. The V gene's germline CDR1 is SGHTA and CDR2 FQGNSA. For the CDR3, the DNA is TGTGCCAGCAGCTTAGCGATAGCGGAGGGGGGCTACGAGCAGTACTTC. Protein: CASSLAIAEGGYEQYF.

A note on this clonotype: This may be a read error: a much more frequent sequence differs by one nucleotide. The chain joins TRBV29-1 to TRBJ2-1; D is uncertain. This CDR3 contains 10 residues. With 5 bases removed from V and 13 bases from J, the gap between germline ends came to 12 bases. Germline V CDR1 and CDR2: SQVTM, ANQGSEA. As DNA, the CDR3 is TGCAGCGTTCATCAAGAGACCCAGTTCTTC. Translating gives CSVHQETQFF.

The V gene is TRBV7-2, the J gene TRBJ2-1; TRBD1 or TRBD2 may be the D gene (5 bases each). The germline gives CDR1 SGHTA, CDR2 FQGNSA. This CDR3 is built from 13 residues. V lost 2 bases to trimming and J lost 8 bases, with 10 bases between them. The CDR3 here is CASSLRGEDEQFF. In DNA form, the CDR3 reads TGTGCCAGCAGCTTAAGAGGGGAAGATGAGCAGTTCTTC.

The V and J genes are TRBV5-1 and TRBJ2-3; 11 bases agree with TRBD2. The CDR3 consists of 14 residues. Looked up from germline, CDR1 is SGHRS and CDR2 is YFSETQ. Trimming removed 2 bases from V and 5 bases from J; junction bases left unmatched: 1. The CDR3 loop is CASSFTSGGDTQYF. The CDR3 nucleotides read TGCGCCAGCAGCTTCACTAGCGGGGGAGATACGCAGTATTTT.

The J gene is TRBJ1-2, the V gene TRBV3-1; D is unresolved. Germline V gene data show CDR1 as LGHDT and CDR2 as YNNKEL (reference sequence). This CDR3 has 14 amino acids. Trimming shortened V by 1 base and J by 4 bases, and 10 bases separated the two germline ends. CDR3 residues: CASSQVGRSYGYTF. The CDR3 DNA reads as TGTGCCAGCAGCCAAGTAGGGCGGAGCTATGGCTACACCTTC.

This chain connects TRBV12-3 or TRBV12-4 to TRBJ2-3, with no clear D. V lost 6 bases, J lost 11 bases, and 24 bases lay in between. CDR3 length: 15 amino acids. As DNA, the CDR3 is TGTGCCAGCAGGGAATTGCAAATAGCAACAGATGTGCAGTATTTT. Translating it yields CASRELQIATDVQYF.

This clonotype came up once. One end of the junction does not line up with germline, which may come from a read error. This chain links TRBV9 with TRBJ1-1; the match to TRBD1 covers 7 bases. CDR1 and CDR2 from the germline V gene are SGDLS and YYNGEE. The CDR3 has 15 residues. The chain's CDR3 is CASSPQGRGNTEVFF. The CDR3 DNA is TGTGCCAGCAGCCCACAGGGGAGGGGGAACACTGAAGTTTTCTTT.

The chain combines TRBV18 with TRBJ2-1; 9 nucleotides match TRBD1. With V trimmed by 3 bases and J by 3 bases, 9 bases remained unmatched. Germline CDR1 reads KGHSH; CDR2 reads LQKENI. CDR3 length: 17 amino acids. DNA for the CDR3: TGTGCCAGCTCACCGGGGTCTCCGGGACAGGGCTACAATGAGCAGTTCTTC. This codes for CASSPGSPGQGYNEQFF.

A few counts support this clonotype. The chain uses TRBV2 and TRBJ2-7; 8 bases are a match to TRBD1. CDR1 is SNHLY, CDR2 FYNNEI, per germline. The CDR3 totals 14 residues. The V and J ends lost 3 bases and 4 bases, in that order; junction bases with no gene match: 5. The CDR3 reads CASSEHRGTYEQYF. DNA of the CDR3: TGTGCCAGCAGTGAGCACAGGGGGACTTACGAGCAGTACTTC.

J is TRBJ1-2 and V is TRBV6-6; TRBD1 matches at 8 bases. J gave up 8 bases and V 9 bases, and 5 bases lay outside the gene matches. From germline, CDR1 is MNHNY and CDR2 SVGAGI (reference sequence). CDR3 length: 11 amino acids. For the CDR3, the DNA is TGTGCCAGTCGGACAGGGAACGGCTACACCTTC. As protein: CASRTGNGYTF.

The chain combines TRBV6-2 or TRBV6-3 with TRBJ2-3; D is perhaps TRBD1 or TRBD2 (5 bases each). V lost 8 bases and J 6 bases, leaving 12 bases between the germline ends. CDR1 and CDR2 from the germline V gene are MNHEY and SVGEGT. This CDR3 has 12 amino acids. The chain's CDR3 is CASAWGGDTQYF. DNA of the CDR3: TGTGCCAGCGCATGGGGCGGGGATACGCAGTATTTT.

The rearrangement joins TRBV3-1 to TRBJ2-1; no clear D gene. Germline loops: CDR1 LGHDT, CDR2 YNNKEL (reference sequence). Trimming cost V 5 bases and J 10 bases, with 9 bases left between them. The CDR3 length is 11 residues. As DNA, the CDR3 is TGTGCCAGCAGCTTCGCACAGGAGCAGTTCTTC. Translated: CASSFAQEQFF.

V is TRBV9 and J is TRBJ1-4; D uncertain. The CDR3 has 15 residues. Between the trimmed V and J ends, which lost 4 bases and 0 bases, there was a span of 10 bases. Germline lookup yields CDR1 SGDLS and CDR2 YYNGEE. For the CDR3, the DNA is TGTGCCAGCAGCCGCTCAGCTGCAACTAATGAAAAACTGTTTTTT. It codes for CASSRSAATNEKLFF.